The T cell receptor (beta chain) under discussion was sequenced for a study of shared clonotypes between healthy human individuals. Trimming removed 5 bases from V and 6 bases from J, with 16 bases in between. This CDR3 region has 15 residues. Germline V gives CDR1 MDHEN, CDR2 SYDVKM. Sequencing was performed with immunoSEQ multiplex PCR; in TCRdb, only in-frame clones are kept and a portion is missing. The table lists around 480,000 clones, 60% to 80% of them singletons. Each of the donors was a healthy adult who was HIV-negative and had not had a recent acute infection or vaccination. This sequence joins TRBV28 and TRBJ2-2, with D possibly TRBD1 on 6 matching bases. The sample taken for sequencing was PBMCs. The origin of this receptor is a woman between 35 and 50 years old in good health. Some clones in this sample may be carry-over from other donors' samples. The CDR3 DNA is TGTGCCAGCAGTCGGATCCGGGACACCGCCGGGGAGCTGTTTTTT. This sequence encodes CASSRIRDTAGELFF.